This paragraph reports one T cell receptor (beta chain). These data are taken from a study of blood T cell repertoires in COVID-19. Turning to the study itself: Samples taken during acute and convalescent COVID-19 were collected in the United States, Italy and Spain. PBMCs, B-cell-depleted T cells, or T cells provided the cDNA or gDNA that made up the material.

Original methodology: Reference gene primer amplification gave estimated nucleated cell counts. Clones were read by immunoSEQ multiplex PCR, and TCRdb kept only the in-frame ones, dropping some. That table supplies the V and J calls and clone size; D and trimming were determined from the DNA. The data contain 140,000 to 150,000 clones, 84% of them singletons. Looked up from germline, CDR1 is SGHTA and CDR2 is FQGNSA. The CDR3 contains 13 residues. The V end was cut by 4 bases, the J end by 7 bases, with 11 bases between. The chain uses TRBV7-2 and TRBJ2-1; a possible D gene is TRBD2 (5 bases). The clonotype originates from a human donor in a cohort sampled during active COVID-19. The sequencing input was peripheral blood. CDR3 protein: CASSSRTGNEQFF. The DNA for the CDR3 is TGTGCCAGCAGCTCGAGGACGGGGAATGAGCAGTTCTTC.